Below are 16 T cell receptor beta chains sequenced from a single sample in a study of T cells in Graves' hyperthyroidism and ophthalmopathy. Researchers took RNA transcripts and amplified the TCR beta CDR3 regions from them. Researchers ran a first-round RT-PCR on the TCR CDR3 using the HTBI primer set. MiXCR was run by TCRdb on the multiplex PCR reads, yielding one entry per CDR3 protein. The sample consists of about 690,000 distinct CDR3 sequences, about 18% of them appearing once. Sequenced: blood. These receptors came from a man between 50 and 59 years old with Graves' hyperthyroidism.

This chain links TRBV29-1 with TRBJ2-5; possible D gene TRBD2, 5 bases. The CDR3 is made up of 13 amino acids. V was clipped by 8 bases and J by 2 bases, with 15 bases between them. Germline CDR1 is SQVTM and CDR2 is ANQGSEA. DNA of the CDR3: TGCAGCTTCTGGTTTAGGAGGCAAGAGACCCAGTACTTC. This sequence encodes CSFWFRRQETQYF.

A word on this clonotype: The CDR3 ends on some other residue instead of the conserved phenylalanine or tryptophan, so this is likely a read error. V and J are TRBV7-2 and TRBJ2-5; 7 positions agree with TRBD2. This CDR3 comprises 15 residues. J lost 3 bases, V lost 5 bases, and 9 bases had no gene match. Looked up from germline, CDR1 is SGHTA and CDR2 is FQGNSA. CDR3 DNA: TGTGCCAGCAGCAGGCTAGCGGAAACCAAAGAGACCCAGTACCTC. It encodes CASSRLAETKETQYL.

This clonotype was seen more than once but under ten times. The V gene is TRBV11-2, the J gene TRBJ2-3; TRBD2 matches at 7 bases. Germline values: CDR1 SGHAT, CDR2 FQNNGV. The CDR3 has 15 residues. J gave up 2 bases and V 5 bases, and 7 bases lay outside the gene matches. CDR3 DNA: TGTGCCAGCAGCCAGAGGGCGGGAGACACAGATACGCAGTATTTT. Translated, it gives CASSQRAGDTDTQYF.

The J gene is TRBJ2-1, the V gene TRBV18; D tentatively fits TRBD1 or TRBD2 (6 bases each). This CDR3 region has 14 residues. The V and J ends lost 7 bases and 4 bases respectively, with 14 bases between them. CDR1 and CDR2 (germline): KGHSH, LQKENI. CDR3 loop: CASFLGGEYNEQFF. The CDR3 DNA follows: TGTGCCAGCTTTCTGGGGGGCGAGTACAATGAGCAGTTCTTC.

Ten or more counts support this clonotype. This chain joins TRBV2 and TRBJ2-7, with TRBD2 matching 8 bases. This CDR3 is built from 15 residues. Trimming at V came to 5 bases and at J to 1 base, leaving 7 bases not matched to a gene. Per the germline V gene, CDR1 is SNHLY and CDR2 is FYNNEI. CDR3 region: CASSRVTSVSYEQYF. CDR3 DNA: TGTGCCAGCAGTCGAGTGACTAGCGTTTCCTACGAGCAGTACTTC.

This clonotype was counted at least ten times. This sequence joins TRBV2 and TRBJ2-7; 10 bases agree with TRBD2. CDR3 length: 14 residues. Germline loops: CDR1 SNHLY, CDR2 FYNNEI. J gave up 0 bases and V 10 bases, and 6 bases lay outside the gene matches. CDR3 region: CATTRTSGSYEQYF. In DNA form, the CDR3 reads TGTGCCACAACAAGGACTAGCGGCTCCTACGAGCAGTACTTC.

The table lists this clonotype with a few counts. The genes are TRBV10-3 and TRBJ2-5; possible D gene TRBD2, 6 bases. Trimming cost V 6 bases and J 4 bases, with 15 bases left between them. This CDR3 has 14 residues. Germline lookup yields CDR1 ENHRY and CDR2 SYGVKD. CDR3 nucleotides: TGTGCCATCAGGGGAGGAGGGTTAGGAGAGACCCAGTACTTC. Amino acid sequence: CAIRGGGLGETQYF.

This clonotype was seen repeatedly, ten times or more. The V and J genes are TRBV28 and TRBJ1-4; D call uncertain. CDR1 is MDHEN and CDR2 is SYDVKM in the germline V gene. The CDR3 loop spans 12 amino acids. V was cut by 2 bases and J by 8 bases, with 6 bases left in between. The CDR3 region has the DNA TGTGCCAGCAGTTTAGAGGGAGAAAAACTGTTTTTT. Amino acid sequence: CASSLEGEKLFF.

This clonotype was seen at least ten times. This chain connects TRBV28 to TRBJ2-3; 7 bases are shared with TRBD2. The CDR3 spans 14 residues. The germline V gene has CDR1 MDHEN and CDR2 SYDVKM. The V segment lost 4 bases and the J segment 0 bases; nucleotides outside the gene matches: 1. The CDR3: CASSWEGSTDTQYF. In nucleotides, the CDR3 is TGTGCCAGCAGTTGGGAGGGAAGCACAGATACGCAGTATTTT.

The CDR3 is CASSVDPLQGGTGTEAFF. The CDR3 DNA follows: TGTGCCAGCAGCGTAGACCCCCTACAGGGTGGGACGGGCACTGAAGCTTTCTTT. This chain connects TRBV9 to TRBJ1-1; D perhaps matches TRBD1 (6 bases). V lost 0 bases and J 4 bases, leaving 22 bases between the germline ends. The V gene's germline CDR1 is SGDLS and CDR2 YYNGEE. The CDR3 length is 18 residues.

This clonotype was counted at least ten times. The rearrangement joins TRBV5-1 to TRBJ2-3; TRBD2 matches 9 bases. Per germline, CDR1 SGHRS and CDR2 YFSETQ. The CDR3 covers 15 residues. J lost 1 base, V lost 4 bases, and 4 bases had no gene match. CDR3 nucleotide sequence: TGCGCCAGCAGCCCTAGCGGGACCCGCACAGATACGCAGTATTTT. This sequence encodes CASSPSGTRTDTQYF.

This clonotype was observed many times. CDR3 DNA: TGTGCCAGCAGCCCTGGACTAGCGGGAGATTACAATGAGCAGTTCTTC. Translated, it gives CASSPGLAGDYNEQFF. The chain employs TRBV14 and TRBJ2-1; TRBD2 matches 13 bases. V dropped 4 bases and J dropped 4; count of bases not matched to a gene: 4. Germline V gene sequence: CDR1 SGHDN, CDR2 FVKESK. The CDR3 has 16 residues.

This clonotype was counted many times. The chain uses TRBV27 and TRBJ1-2; 7 bases match TRBD1. Germline CDR1 and CDR2: MNHEY and SMNVEV (reference sequence). This CDR3 spans 16 amino acids. V shed 3 bases and J 1 base; nucleotides not matched to a gene: 8. Here the CDR3 DNA reads TGTGCCAGCAGTTTTGTCTCGACAGGGAGTAACTATGGCTACACCTTC. It translates to CASSFVSTGSNYGYTF.

This rearrangement joins TRBV5-1 to TRBJ1-2; no clear D. This CDR3 comprises 12 residues. Between the trimmed V and J ends, which lost 4 bases and 6 bases, there was a span of 10 bases. Germline V gene data show CDR1 as SGHRS and CDR2 as YFSETQ. The CDR3 sequence is CASSGGIHGYTF. DNA for the CDR3: TGCGCCAGCAGCGGAGGGATCCATGGCTACACCTTC.

The rearrangement uses TRBV3-1 and TRBJ2-2, with TRBD2 matching over 12 bases. The CDR3 totals 17 residues. V dropped 4 bases and J dropped 1; count of bases not matched to a gene: 4. Germline V CDR1 and CDR2: LGHDT, YNNKEL (reference sequence). The CDR3 bases are TGTGCCAGCAGCCGCCTGACTAGCGGGAGGAACACCGGGGAGCTGTTTTTT. It translates to CASSRLTSGRNTGELFF.

Regarding this clonotype: A much larger clone differs from this one at a single base, so this may be a read error. This rearrangement joins TRBV19 to TRBJ2-1; 11 nucleotides match TRBD2. The J call may be incorrect, as the DNA end agrees better with TRBJ2-7. There are 17 residues in the CDR3. Germline assignment: CDR1 LNHDA and CDR2 SQIVND (reference sequence). CDR3 DNA sequence: TGTGCCAGTAGTATCAAACTAGCGGGAGAATTATCGAATGAGCAGTACTTC. Translated: CASSIKLAGELSNEQYF.